This T cell receptor (beta chain) emerged from a study of cytomegalovirus exposure and HLA in healthy donors. Trimming at V came to 7 bases and at J to 4 bases, leaving 6 bases not matched to a gene. This CDR3 comprises 13 residues. The V gene's germline CDR1 is SGHRS and CDR2 YFSETQ. The method was immunoSEQ multiplex PCR; TCRdb's version includes in-frame clones alone and lacks a portion of them. The sample gives 150,000 to 200,000 clones, 85% of which show up once; approximately 15% is in the top ten. The genes are TRBV5-1 and TRBJ2-5, with TRBD2 identical over 8 bases. The TCR sequence derives from a man younger than 35 in good health and CMV-seropositive. The sequenced material came from PBMCs. DNA for the CDR3: TGCGCCAGCGCACCTCGGGGGGGAGAGACCCAGTACTTC. This encodes CASAPRGGETQYF. Looking up the rest from reference TRBV5-1 and TRBJ2-5 gives the full variable domain: KAGVTQTPRYLIKTRGQQVTLSCSPISGHRSVSWYQQTPGQGLQFLFEYFSETQRNKGNFPGRFSGRQFSNSRSEMNVSTLELGDSALYLCASAPRGGETQYFGPGTRLLVL.